This TCR beta chain was identified during a study of cytomegalovirus exposure and HLA in healthy donors. Trimming shortened V by 5 bases and J by 1 base, and 9 bases separated the two germline ends. Germline V gene data show CDR1 as LNHDA and CDR2 as SQIVND (reference sequence). The CDR3 covers 13 residues. Healthy bone marrow donors formed the donor group. The PCR had 60 Vbeta and 13 Jbeta primers. Assay: immunoSEQ multiplex PCR; the TCRdb copy retains only in-frame clones and omits some. The sample has about 130,000 clones. The rearrangement joins TRBV19 to TRBJ2-7, with no clear D. The sample consisted of PBMCs. This clonotype was sampled from a woman in her thirties or forties in good health and CMV-seropositive. This chain's CDR3 is CASSRAQSYEQYF. Here the CDR3 DNA reads TGTGCCAGTAGTCGCGCGCAATCCTACGAGCAGTACTTC.